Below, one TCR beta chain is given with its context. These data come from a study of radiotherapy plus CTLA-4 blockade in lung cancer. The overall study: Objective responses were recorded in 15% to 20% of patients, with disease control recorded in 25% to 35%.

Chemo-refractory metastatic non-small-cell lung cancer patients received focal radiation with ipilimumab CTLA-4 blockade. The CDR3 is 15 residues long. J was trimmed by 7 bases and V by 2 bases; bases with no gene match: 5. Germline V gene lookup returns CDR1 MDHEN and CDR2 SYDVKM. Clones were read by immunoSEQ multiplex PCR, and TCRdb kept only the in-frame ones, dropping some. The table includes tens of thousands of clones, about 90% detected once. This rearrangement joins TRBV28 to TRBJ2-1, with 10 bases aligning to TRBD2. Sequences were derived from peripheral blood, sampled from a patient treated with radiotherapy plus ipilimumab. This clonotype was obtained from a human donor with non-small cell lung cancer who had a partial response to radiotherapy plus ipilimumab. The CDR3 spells CASSLMVAGGNEQFF. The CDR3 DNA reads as TGTGCCAGCAGTTTAATGGTAGCGGGAGGTAATGAGCAGTTCTTC.